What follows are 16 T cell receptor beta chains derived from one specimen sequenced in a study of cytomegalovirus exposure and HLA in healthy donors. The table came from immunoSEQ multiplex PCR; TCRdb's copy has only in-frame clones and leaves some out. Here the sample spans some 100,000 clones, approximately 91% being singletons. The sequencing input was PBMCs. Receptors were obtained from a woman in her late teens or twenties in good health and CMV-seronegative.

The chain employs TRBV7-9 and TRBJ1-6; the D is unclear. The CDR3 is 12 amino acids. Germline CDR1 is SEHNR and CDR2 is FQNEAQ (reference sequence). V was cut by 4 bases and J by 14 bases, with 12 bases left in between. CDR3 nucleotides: TGTGCCAGCAGCTCCCAGTCGGGAACCCTCCACTTT. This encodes CASSSQSGTLHF.

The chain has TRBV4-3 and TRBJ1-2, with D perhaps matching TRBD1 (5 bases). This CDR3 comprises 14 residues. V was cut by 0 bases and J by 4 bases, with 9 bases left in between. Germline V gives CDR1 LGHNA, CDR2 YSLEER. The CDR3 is CASSQDTGAYGYTF. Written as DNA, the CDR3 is TGCGCCAGCAGCCAAGACACAGGAGCCTATGGCTACACCTTC.

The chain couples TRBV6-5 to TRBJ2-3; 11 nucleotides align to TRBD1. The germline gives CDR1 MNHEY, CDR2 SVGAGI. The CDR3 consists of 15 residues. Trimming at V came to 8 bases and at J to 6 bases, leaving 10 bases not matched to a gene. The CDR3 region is CASGSGTGGLDTQYF. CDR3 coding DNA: TGTGCCAGCGGCTCTGGGACAGGGGGGCTGGATACGCAGTATTTT.

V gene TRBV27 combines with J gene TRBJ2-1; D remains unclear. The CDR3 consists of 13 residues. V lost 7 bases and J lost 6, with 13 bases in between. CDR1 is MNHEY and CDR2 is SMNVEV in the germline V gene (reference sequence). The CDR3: CASKQSALNEQFF. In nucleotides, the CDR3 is TGTGCCAGCAAACAGTCTGCCCTCAATGAGCAGTTCTTC.

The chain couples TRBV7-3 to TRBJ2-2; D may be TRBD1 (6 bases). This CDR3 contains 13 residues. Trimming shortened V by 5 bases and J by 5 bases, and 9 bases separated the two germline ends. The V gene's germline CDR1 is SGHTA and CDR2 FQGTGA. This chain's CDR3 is CASSTTGTGELFF. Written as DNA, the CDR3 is TGTGCCAGCAGCACGACAGGAACCGGGGAGCTGTTTTTT.

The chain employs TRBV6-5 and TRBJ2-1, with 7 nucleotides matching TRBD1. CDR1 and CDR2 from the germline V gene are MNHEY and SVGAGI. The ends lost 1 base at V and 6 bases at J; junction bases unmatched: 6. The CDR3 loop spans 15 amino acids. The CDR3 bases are TGTGCCAGCAGTTACTTCCAGGGGGAAGGCAATGAGCAGTTCTTC. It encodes CASSYFQGEGNEQFF.

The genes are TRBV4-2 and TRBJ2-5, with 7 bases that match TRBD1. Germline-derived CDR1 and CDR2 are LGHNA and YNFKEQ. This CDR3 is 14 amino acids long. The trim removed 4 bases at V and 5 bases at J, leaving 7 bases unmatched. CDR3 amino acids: CASSPRGTAETQYF. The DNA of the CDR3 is TGTGCCAGCAGCCCTAGGGGGACAGCGGAGACCCAGTACTTC.

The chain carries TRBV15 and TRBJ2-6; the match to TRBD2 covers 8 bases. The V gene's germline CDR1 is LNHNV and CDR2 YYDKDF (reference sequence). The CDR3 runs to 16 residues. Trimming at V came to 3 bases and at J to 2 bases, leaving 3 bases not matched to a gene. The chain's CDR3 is CATSSRGGTGANVLTF. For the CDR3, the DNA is TGTGCCACCAGCAGCCGGGGGGGGACTGGGGCCAACGTCCTGACTTTC.

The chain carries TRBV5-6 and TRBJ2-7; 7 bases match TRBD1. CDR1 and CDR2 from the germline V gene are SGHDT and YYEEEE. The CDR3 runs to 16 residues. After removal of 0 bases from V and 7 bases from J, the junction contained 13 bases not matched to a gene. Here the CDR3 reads CASSLGYRGPLGEQYF. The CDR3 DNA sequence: TGTGCCAGCAGCTTGGGATACAGGGGACCTTTGGGGGAGCAGTACTTC.

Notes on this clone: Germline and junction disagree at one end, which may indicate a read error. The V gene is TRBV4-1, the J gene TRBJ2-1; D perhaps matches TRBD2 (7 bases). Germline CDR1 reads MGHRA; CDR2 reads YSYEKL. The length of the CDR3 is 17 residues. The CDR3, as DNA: TGCGCCAGCAGCCAAGCCCTCGCGCGGGGGCTTTACACTGAGCAGTTCTTC. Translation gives CASSQALARGLYTEQFF.

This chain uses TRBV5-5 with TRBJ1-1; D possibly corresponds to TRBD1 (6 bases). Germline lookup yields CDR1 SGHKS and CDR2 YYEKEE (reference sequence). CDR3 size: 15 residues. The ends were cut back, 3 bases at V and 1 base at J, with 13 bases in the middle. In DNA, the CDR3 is TGTGCCAGCAGCTCAATGCCCAGGGGGAACACTGAAGCTTTCTTT. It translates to CASSSMPRGNTEAFF.

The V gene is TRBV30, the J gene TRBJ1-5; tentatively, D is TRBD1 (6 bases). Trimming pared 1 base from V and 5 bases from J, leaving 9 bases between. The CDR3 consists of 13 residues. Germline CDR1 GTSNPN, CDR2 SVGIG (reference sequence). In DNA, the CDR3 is TGTGCCTGGAGTGCGGGGGGCGATCAGCCCCAGCATTTT. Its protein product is CAWSAGGDQPQHF.

The CDR3 DNA follows: TGTGCCAGCCGGGGACAGGGGAACACTGAAGCTTTCTTT. Translated, it gives CASRGQGNTEAFF. The chain employs TRBV7-3 and TRBJ1-1, with 9 bases fitting TRBD1. CDR3 length equals 13 residues. The germline V gene has CDR1 SGHTA and CDR2 FQGTGA. The V and J ends lost 8 bases and 1 base, in that order; junction bases with no gene match: 2.

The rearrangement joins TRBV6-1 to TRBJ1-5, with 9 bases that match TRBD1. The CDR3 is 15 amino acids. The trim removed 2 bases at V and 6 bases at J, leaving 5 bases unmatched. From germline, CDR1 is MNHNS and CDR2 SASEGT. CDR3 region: CASSERGTGSQPQHF. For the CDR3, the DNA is TGTGCCAGCAGTGAAAGGGGGACAGGGTCTCAGCCCCAGCATTTT.

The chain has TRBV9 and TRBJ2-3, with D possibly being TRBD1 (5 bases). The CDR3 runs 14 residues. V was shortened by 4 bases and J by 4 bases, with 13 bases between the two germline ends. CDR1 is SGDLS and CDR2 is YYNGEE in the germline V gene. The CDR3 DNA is TGTGCCAGCAGCCTCGTTCTGGGGCCAGATACGCAGTATTTT. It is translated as CASSLVLGPDTQYF.

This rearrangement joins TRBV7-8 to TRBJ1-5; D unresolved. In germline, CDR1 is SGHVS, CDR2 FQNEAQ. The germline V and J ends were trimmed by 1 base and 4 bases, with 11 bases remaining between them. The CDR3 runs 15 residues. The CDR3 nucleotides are TGTGCCAGCAGCTTAGGGTTTACAAGAAATCAGCCCCAGCATTTT. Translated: CASSLGFTRNQPQHF.